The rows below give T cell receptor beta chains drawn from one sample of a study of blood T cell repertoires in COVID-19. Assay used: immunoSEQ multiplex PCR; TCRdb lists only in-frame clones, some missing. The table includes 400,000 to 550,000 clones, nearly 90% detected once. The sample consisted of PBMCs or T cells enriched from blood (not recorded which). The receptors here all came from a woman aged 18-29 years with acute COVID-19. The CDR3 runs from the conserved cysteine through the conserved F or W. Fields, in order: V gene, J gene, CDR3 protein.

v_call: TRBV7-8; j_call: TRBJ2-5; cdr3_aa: CASSLRLAGTLGQETQYF
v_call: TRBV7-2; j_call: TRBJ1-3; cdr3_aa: CASSPRGSRNTIYF
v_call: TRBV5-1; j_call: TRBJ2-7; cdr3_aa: CASSEESGEQYF
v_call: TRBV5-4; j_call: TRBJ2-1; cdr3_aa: CASSSERGGGNEQFF
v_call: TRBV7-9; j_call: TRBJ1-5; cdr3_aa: CASSYGGPGGNQPQHF
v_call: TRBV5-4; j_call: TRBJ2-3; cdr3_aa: CASSDGLAGRPSTDTQYF
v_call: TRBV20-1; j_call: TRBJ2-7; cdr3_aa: CSARETYEQYF
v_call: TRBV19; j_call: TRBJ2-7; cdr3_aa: CASGDRYEQYF
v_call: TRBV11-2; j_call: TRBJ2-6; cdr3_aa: CASSLDPGSGANVLTF
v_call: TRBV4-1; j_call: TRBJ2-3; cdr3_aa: CASSQDRSGGAAQYF
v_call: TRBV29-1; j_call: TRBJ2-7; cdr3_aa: CSGAPGQGGEQYF
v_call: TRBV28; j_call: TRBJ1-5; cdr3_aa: CASSSVGDSNQPQHF
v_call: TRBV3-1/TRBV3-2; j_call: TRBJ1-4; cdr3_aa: CASSLQGATNEKLFF
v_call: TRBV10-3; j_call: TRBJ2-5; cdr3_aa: CAISGTSGGISGETQYF
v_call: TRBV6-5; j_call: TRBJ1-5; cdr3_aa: CASSYSRGLNQPQHF
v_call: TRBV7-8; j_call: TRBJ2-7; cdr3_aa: CASSLGLERGEQYF
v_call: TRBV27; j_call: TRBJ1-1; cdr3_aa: CASSLQGLPNTEAFF
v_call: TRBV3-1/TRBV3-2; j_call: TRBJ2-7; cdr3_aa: CASSQDLGGTPEQYF
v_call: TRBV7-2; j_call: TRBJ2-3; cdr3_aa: CASSPGTSGRTDTQYF
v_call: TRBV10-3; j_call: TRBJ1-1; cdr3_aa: CAIRTGVGMNTEAFF
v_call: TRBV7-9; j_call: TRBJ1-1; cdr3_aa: CASSLEQGQQAFF
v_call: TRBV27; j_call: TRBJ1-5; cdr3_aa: CASSLSGQGAFQPQHF
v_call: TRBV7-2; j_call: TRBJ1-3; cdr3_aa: CASSLGEPVGNTIYF
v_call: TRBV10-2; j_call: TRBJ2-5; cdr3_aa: CASRRGGEVQETQYF
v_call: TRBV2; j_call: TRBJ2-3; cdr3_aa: CASSEILAGATDTQYF
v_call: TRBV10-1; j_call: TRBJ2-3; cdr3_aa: CASSPRTDTQYF
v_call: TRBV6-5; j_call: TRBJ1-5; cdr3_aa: CASSPTGGSNQPQHF
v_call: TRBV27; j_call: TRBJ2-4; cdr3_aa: CASSLGGDWKNIQYF
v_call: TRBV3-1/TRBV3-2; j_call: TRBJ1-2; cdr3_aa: CASSQDREDSPVSYGYTF
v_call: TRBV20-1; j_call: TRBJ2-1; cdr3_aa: CSASRAGFSYNEQFF
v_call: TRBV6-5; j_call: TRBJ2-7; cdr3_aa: CASTRGETYEQYF
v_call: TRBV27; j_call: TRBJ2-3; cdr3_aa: CASTDRASTDTQYF
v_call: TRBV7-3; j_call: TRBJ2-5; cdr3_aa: CASSLRAGPETQYF
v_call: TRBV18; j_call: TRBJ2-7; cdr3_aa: CASSRGTGAYEQYF
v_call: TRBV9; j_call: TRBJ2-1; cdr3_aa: CASSGQLTGSSYNEQFF
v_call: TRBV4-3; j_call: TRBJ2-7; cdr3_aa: CASSTRQSYEQYF
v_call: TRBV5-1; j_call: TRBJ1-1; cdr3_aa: CASSLEGQWATEAFF
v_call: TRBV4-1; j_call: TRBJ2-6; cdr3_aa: CASSPRLAGANVLTF
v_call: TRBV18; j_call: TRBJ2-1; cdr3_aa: CASSGTSGRDEQFF
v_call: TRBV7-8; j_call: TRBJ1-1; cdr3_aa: CASSLARIRGYGNTEAFF
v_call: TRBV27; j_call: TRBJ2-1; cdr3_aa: CASSLASGSINEQFF
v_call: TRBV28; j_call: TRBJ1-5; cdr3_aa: CASSRGQLNQPQHF
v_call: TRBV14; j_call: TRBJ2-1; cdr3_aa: CASSQDAGFNEQFF
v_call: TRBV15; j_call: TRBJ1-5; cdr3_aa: CATSSPTGIRQPQHF